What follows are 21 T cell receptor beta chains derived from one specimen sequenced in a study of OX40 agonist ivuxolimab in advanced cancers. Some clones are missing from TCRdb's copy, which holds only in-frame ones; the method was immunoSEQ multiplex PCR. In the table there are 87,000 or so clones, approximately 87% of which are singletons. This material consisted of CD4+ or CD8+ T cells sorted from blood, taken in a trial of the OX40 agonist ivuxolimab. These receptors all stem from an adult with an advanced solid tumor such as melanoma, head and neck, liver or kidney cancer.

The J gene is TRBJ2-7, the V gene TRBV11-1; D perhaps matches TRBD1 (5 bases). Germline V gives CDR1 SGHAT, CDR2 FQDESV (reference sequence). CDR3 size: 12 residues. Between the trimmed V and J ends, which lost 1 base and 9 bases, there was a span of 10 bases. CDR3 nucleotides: TGTGCCAGCAGCTTAGGGGGCGTGGGGCAGTACTTC. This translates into CASSLGGVGQYF.

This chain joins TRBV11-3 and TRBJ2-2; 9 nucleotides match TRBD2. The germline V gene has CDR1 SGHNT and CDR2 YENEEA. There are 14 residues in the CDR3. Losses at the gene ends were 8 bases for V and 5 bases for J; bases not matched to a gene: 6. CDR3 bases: TGTGCCAGCTCGGGCGGGAGGGAAACCGGGGAGCTGTTTTTT. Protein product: CASSGGRETGELFF.

The CDR3 is CASSSWTSGRYEQYF. DNA for the CDR3: TGTGCCAGCAGTTCGTGGACTAGCGGGAGGTACGAGCAGTACTTC. V gene TRBV6-5 combines with J gene TRBJ2-7, with TRBD2 matching 14 bases. Trimming at V came to 4 bases and at J to 4 bases, leaving 3 bases not matched to a gene. CDR3 size: 15 residues. Germline V gene sequence: CDR1 MNHEY, CDR2 SVGAGI.

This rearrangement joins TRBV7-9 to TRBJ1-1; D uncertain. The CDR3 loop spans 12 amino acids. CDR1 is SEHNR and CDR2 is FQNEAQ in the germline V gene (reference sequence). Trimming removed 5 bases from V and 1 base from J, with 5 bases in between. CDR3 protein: CASSIQNTEAFF. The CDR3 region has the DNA TGTGCCAGCAGCATCCAGAACACTGAAGCTTTCTTT.

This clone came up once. The CDR3 loop reads CASTTSGGSTDTQYF. CDR3 in DNA: TGTGCCAGTACCACTAGCGGGGGAAGCACAGATACGCAGTATTTT. The chain employs TRBV6-5 and TRBJ2-3, with 11 bases aligning to TRBD2. V dropped 9 bases and J dropped 0; count of bases not matched to a gene: 5. The CDR3 sequence is 15 residues long. The germline V gene encodes CDR1 MNHEY and CDR2 SVGAGI.

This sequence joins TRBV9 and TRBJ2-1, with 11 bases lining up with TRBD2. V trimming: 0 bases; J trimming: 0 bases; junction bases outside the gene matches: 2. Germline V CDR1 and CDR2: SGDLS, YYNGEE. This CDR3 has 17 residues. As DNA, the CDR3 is TGTGCCAGCAGCGTAGCTAGCGGGGGGCCCTCCTACAATGAGCAGTTCTTC. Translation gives CASSVASGGPSYNEQFF.

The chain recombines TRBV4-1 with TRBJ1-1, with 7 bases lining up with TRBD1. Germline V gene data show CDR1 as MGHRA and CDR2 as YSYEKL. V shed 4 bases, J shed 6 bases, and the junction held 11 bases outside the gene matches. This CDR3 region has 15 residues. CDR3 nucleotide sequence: TGCGCCAGCAGCCGACTGTTAGACAGGGCCCCTGAAGCTTTCTTT. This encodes CASSRLLDRAPEAFF.

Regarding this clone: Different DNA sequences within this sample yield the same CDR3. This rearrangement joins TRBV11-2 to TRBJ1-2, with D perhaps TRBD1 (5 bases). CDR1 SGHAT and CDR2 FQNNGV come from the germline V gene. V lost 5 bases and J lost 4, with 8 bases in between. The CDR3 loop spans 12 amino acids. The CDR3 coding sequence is TGTGCCAGCAGCCTTGACAGCTATGGCTACACCTTC. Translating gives CASSLDSYGYTF.

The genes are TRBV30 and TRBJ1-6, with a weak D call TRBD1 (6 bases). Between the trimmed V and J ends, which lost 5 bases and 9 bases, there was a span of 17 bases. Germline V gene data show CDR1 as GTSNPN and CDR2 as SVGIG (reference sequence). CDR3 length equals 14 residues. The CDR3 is CAWAAGGGGSPLHF. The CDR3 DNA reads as TGTGCCTGGGCGGCTGGGGGCGGAGGTTCACCCCTCCACTTT.

CDR3 amino acids: CASSLGLQVTDTQYF. The CDR3, as DNA: TGTGCCAGCAGCCTAGGACTACAGGTCACAGATACGCAGTATTTT. This chain joins TRBV7-2 and TRBJ2-3; D perhaps matches TRBD2 (6 bases). Trimming removed 5 bases from V and 2 bases from J, with 14 bases in between. The CDR3 totals 15 residues. CDR1 SGHTA and CDR2 FQGNSA come from the germline V gene.

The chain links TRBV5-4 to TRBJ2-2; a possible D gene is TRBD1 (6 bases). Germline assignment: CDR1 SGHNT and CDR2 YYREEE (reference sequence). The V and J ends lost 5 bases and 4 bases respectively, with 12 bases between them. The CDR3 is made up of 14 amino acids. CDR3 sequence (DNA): TGTGCCAGCAGACATACAGGGTCCACCGGGGAGCTGTTTTTT. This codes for CASRHTGSTGELFF. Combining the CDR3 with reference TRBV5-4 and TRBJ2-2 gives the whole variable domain ETGVTQSPTHLIKTRGQQVTLRCSSQSGHNTVSWYQQALGQGPQFIFQYYREEENGRGNFPPRFSGLQFPNYSSELNVNALELDDSALYLCASRHTGSTGELFFGEGSRLTVL.

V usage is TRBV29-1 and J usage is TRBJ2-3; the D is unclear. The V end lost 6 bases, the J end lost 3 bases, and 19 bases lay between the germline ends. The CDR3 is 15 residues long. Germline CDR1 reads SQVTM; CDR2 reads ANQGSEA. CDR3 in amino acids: CSVELELGRTDTQYF. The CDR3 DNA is TGCAGCGTAGAATTGGAATTAGGACGTACAGATACGCAGTATTTT.

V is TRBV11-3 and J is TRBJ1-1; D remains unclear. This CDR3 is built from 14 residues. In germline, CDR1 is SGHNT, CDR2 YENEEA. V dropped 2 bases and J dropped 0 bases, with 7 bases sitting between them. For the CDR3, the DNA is TGTGCCAGCAGCTTAAACAGACTGAACACTGAAGCTTTCTTT. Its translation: CASSLNRLNTEAFF.

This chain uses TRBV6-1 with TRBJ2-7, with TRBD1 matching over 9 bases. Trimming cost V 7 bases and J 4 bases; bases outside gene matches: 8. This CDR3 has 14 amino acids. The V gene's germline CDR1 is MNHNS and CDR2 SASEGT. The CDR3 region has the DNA TGTGCCAGCACCCCCCCAGGACAGGGGTACGAGCAGTACTTC. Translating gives CASTPPGQGYEQYF.

CDR3 DNA sequence: TGTGCCAGCAGCCCTCTGAGGACAGATACGCAGTATTTT. This gives the protein CASSPLRTDTQYF. The rearrangement uses TRBV11-2 and TRBJ2-3; no clear D gene. With 5 bases removed from V and 3 bases from J, the gap between germline ends came to 9 bases. This CDR3 has 13 amino acids. Germline V gene lookup returns CDR1 SGHAT and CDR2 FQNNGV.

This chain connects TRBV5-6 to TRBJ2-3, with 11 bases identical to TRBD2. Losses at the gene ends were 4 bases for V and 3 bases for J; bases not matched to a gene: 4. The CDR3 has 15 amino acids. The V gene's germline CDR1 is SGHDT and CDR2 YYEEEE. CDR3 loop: CASSPIAGGTDTQYF. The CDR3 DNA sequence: TGTGCCAGCAGCCCAATAGCGGGGGGGACAGATACGCAGTATTTT.

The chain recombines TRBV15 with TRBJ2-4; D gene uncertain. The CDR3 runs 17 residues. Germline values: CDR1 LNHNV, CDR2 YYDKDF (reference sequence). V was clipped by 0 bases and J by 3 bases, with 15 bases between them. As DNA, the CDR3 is TGTGCCACCAGCAGAGATAGGCGATTGAATAGCAAAAACATTCAGTACTTC. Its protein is CATSRDRRLNSKNIQYF.

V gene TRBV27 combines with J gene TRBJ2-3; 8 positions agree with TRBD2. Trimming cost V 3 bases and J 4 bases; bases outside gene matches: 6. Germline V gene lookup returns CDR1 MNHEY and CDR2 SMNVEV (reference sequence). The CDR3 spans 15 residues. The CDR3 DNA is TGTGCCAGCAGTTTGTCGGGGGGGTGGGCAGATACGCAGTATTTT. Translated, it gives CASSLSGGWADTQYF.

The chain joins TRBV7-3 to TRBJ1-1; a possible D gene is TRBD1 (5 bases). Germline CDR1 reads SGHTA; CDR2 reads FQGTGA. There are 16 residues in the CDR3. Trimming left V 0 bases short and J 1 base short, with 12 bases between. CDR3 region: CASSLTAQGGNTEAFF. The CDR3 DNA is TGTGCCAGCAGCTTAACGGCGCAGGGAGGGAACACTGAAGCTTTCTTT.

CDR3 DNA: TGTGCCAGCAGCCCAGGGGGACAGGGGTGGGAGACCCAGTACTTC. It codes for CASSPGGQGWETQYF. The chain employs TRBV9 and TRBJ2-5; 10 bases are shared with TRBD1. The CDR3 is made up of 15 amino acids. Losses at the gene ends were 4 bases for V and 5 bases for J; bases not matched to a gene: 8. Per germline, CDR1 SGDLS and CDR2 YYNGEE.

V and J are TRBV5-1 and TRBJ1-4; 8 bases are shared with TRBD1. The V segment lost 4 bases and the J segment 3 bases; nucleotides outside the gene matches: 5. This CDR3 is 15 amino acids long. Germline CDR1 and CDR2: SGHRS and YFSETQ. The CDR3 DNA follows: TGCGCCAGCAGCCGACAGGGGCGGGCTAATGAAAAACTGTTTTTT. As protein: CASSRQGRANEKLFF.